Detailed here is one T cell receptor beta chain. The antigen is undetermined. The ends were cut back, 3 bases at V and 7 bases at J, with 13 bases in the middle. The germline V gene has CDR1 MNHEY and CDR2 SMNVEV (reference sequence). The CDR3 has 14 amino acids. Using its own MiXCR run on the reads, TCRdb lists one record per CDR3 protein. The table has approximately 470,000 distinct CDR3 sequences, approximately 42% seen once; the top ten hold just under 45%. The sample comes from a study of T cell repertoires in cytomegalovirus infection. The V call is TRBV27, the J call TRBJ2-1, with D uncertain. The sequence was collected from a human donor in good health (CMV status not recorded). Some clones in this sample may be carry-over from other donors' samples. The specimen was cultured PBMCs, collected from culture after CMV antigen stimulation. The CDR3 region is CASSFSGPWNEQFF. The CDR3 nucleotides are TGTGCCAGCAGTTTTTCCGGGCCGTGGAATGAGCAGTTCTTC.